A single sample gave rise to the 26 T cell receptor beta chains below, sequenced in a study of blood T cell repertoires in COVID-19. Libraries were prepared by immunoSEQ multiplex PCR; TCRdb keeps only in-frame clonotypes and omits some of them. The data hold fewer than 250,000 clones, with around 86% observed a single time. Sequenced sample: peripheral blood. These receptor sequences come from a middle-aged man with COVID-19, enrolled during active disease.

The V and J genes are TRBV28 and TRBJ2-5; possibly TRBD1 for D (6 bases). V was pared by 8 bases and J by 5 bases, with 18 bases between. This CDR3 has 14 residues. The germline gives CDR1 MDHEN, CDR2 SYDVKM. This CDR3 reads CASAASGQLETQYF. The CDR3 DNA follows: TGTGCCAGCGCCGCCAGCGGACAGTTGGAGACCCAGTACTTC.

The genes are TRBV14 and TRBJ2-3; D possibly corresponds to TRBD1 (5 bases). This CDR3 comprises 17 residues. Between the trimmed V and J ends, which lost 2 bases and 0 bases, there was a span of 15 bases. From germline, CDR1 is SGHDN and CDR2 FVKESK. CDR3 bases: TGTGCCAGCAGCCAAATTTTAGGACATTTTAGCACAGATACGCAGTATTTT. Translation gives CASSQILGHFSTDTQYF.

The chain combines TRBV5-1 with TRBJ1-1; the D gene is possibly TRBD1 (5 bases). Germline assignment: CDR1 SGHRS and CDR2 YFSETQ. With 5 bases removed from V and 2 bases from J, the gap between germline ends came to 16 bases. The CDR3 is 15 amino acids. The CDR3 here is CASSFTQGGNTEAFF. CDR3 coding DNA: TGCGCCAGCAGTTTTACCCAGGGCGGCAACACTGAAGCTTTCTTT.

The rearrangement uses TRBV19 and TRBJ1-5, with TRBD1 matching 7 bases. The junction had 5 bases not matched to a gene; V was cut back by 6 bases and J by 3 bases. Per the germline V gene, CDR1 is LNHDA and CDR2 is SQIVND (reference sequence). This CDR3 is built from 14 residues. This CDR3 reads CASRNRGNNQPQHF. CDR3 nucleotide sequence: TGTGCCAGTAGGAACAGGGGCAACAATCAGCCCCAGCATTTT.

This clone has more than one count but fewer than ten. The V call is TRBV10-3, the J call TRBJ2-1, with 15 bases identical to TRBD2. V was pared by 4 bases and J by 1 base, with 5 bases of the junction left unmatched. The CDR3 totals 18 residues. Germline V lookup: CDR1 ENHRY, CDR2 SYGVKD. The CDR3 loop is CAISGTSGRGGSYNEQFF. The CDR3 DNA reads TGTGCCATCAGTGGGACTAGCGGGAGGGGGGGATCCTACAATGAGCAGTTCTTC.

This clone was counted only a few times. The J gene is TRBJ2-1, the V gene TRBV7-9, with TRBD2 matching 8 bases. The CDR3 has 19 residues. The J segment lost 2 bases and the V segment lost 0 bases, leaving 12 bases of the junction unmatched. Germline V gene sequence: CDR1 SEHNR, CDR2 FQNEAQ (reference sequence). The CDR3 protein is CASSLARPSSGRTYNEQFF. CDR3 DNA: TGTGCCAGCAGCTTAGCGCGGCCGTCAAGCGGGAGAACCTACAATGAGCAGTTCTTC.

This chain connects TRBV6-5 to TRBJ2-1, with 7 bases that match TRBD2. The CDR3 is made up of 13 amino acids. Losses at the gene ends were 6 bases for V and 4 bases for J; bases not matched to a gene: 3. From germline, CDR1 is MNHEY and CDR2 SVGAGI. As DNA, the CDR3 is TGTGCCAGCAGGAAGGGACTATACAATGAGCAGTTCTTC. This sequence encodes CASRKGLYNEQFF.

This clone has a handful of counts. The chain uses TRBV27 and TRBJ2-1; 15 bases fit TRBD2. The trim removed 7 bases at V and 4 bases at J, leaving 8 bases unmatched. There are 17 residues in the CDR3. The germline V gene encodes CDR1 MNHEY and CDR2 SMNVEV (reference sequence). Here the CDR3 reads CASTGTSGGPVYNEQFF. The CDR3 DNA reads TGTGCCAGCACCGGGACTAGCGGGGGGCCTGTTTACAATGAGCAGTTCTTC.

V and J are TRBV6-5 and TRBJ2-7, with D possibly being TRBD1 (6 bases). The CDR3 totals 12 residues. Trimming stripped 8 bases from V and 6 bases from J, with 14 bases between. Germline assignment: CDR1 MNHEY and CDR2 SVGAGI. As DNA, the CDR3 is TGTGCCAGCCAGACAGGCTCGGGCGAGCAGTACTTC. It yields the protein CASQTGSGEQYF.

CDR3 region: CASSAPTGTGAYEQYF. In nucleotides, the CDR3 is TGTGCCAGCAGTGCACCTACCGGGACAGGGGCCTACGAGCAGTACTTC. The rearrangement links TRBV6-1 to TRBJ2-7; 10 bases agree with TRBD1. Germline CDR1 reads MNHNS; CDR2 reads SASEGT. CDR3 length equals 16 residues. V lost 4 bases to trimming and J lost 2 bases; unmatched junction nucleotides: 8.

This chain connects TRBV19 to TRBJ2-4; D is possibly TRBD1 (5 bases). CDR1 and CDR2 (germline): LNHDA, SQIVND (reference sequence). This CDR3 has 15 amino acids. V lost 6 bases and J lost 6, with 18 bases in between. The CDR3 DNA is TGTGCCAGTAGGGGGCACCCTTCGGATAGAAACATTCAGTACTTC. It translates to CASRGHPSDRNIQYF.

The genes are TRBV18 and TRBJ2-7; maybe TRBD2 (6 bases). Germline assignment: CDR1 KGHSH and CDR2 LQKENI. The CDR3 sequence is 12 residues long. V lost 6 bases and J lost 7, with 13 bases in between. The CDR3 sequence: CASSPGVGEQYF. DNA of the CDR3: TGTGCCAGCTCCCCGGGGGTTGGGGAGCAGTACTTC.

The CDR3 loop is CTTGQGFGTEAFF. The CDR3 DNA sequence: TGCACCACCGGACAGGGCTTTGGCACTGAAGCTTTCTTT. This rearrangement joins TRBV29-1 to TRBJ1-1, with 8 bases aligning to TRBD1. Germline V gene sequence: CDR1 SQVTM, CDR2 ANQGSEA. This CDR3 has 13 amino acids.

This rearrangement joins TRBV21-1 to TRBJ2-1; the table's D call, TRBD2, was not checked against the DNA. TRBV21-1 is noted as a pseudogene. CDR3 size: 13 residues. This CDR3 reads CATSGGCYNEQFF. In DNA form, the CDR3 reads TGTGCCACTAGCGGGGGTTGCTACAATGAGCAGTTCTTC.

The chain carries TRBV6-5 and TRBJ2-2; 7 bases are shared with TRBD2. The germline V gene encodes CDR1 MNHEY and CDR2 SVGAGI. This CDR3 is 15 amino acids long. Trimming cost V 6 bases and J 1 base; bases outside gene matches: 5. The CDR3 sequence: CASREGGKNTGELFF. The CDR3 bases are TGTGCCAGCAGGGAGGGAGGGAAGAACACCGGGGAGCTGTTTTTT.

This clone was counted between two and nine times. The chain carries TRBV12-3 or TRBV12-4 and TRBJ2-7; D is perhaps TRBD2 (5 bases). V was shortened by 6 bases and J by 5 bases, with 8 bases between the two germline ends. This CDR3 comprises 11 residues. In DNA, the CDR3 is TGTGCCAGCAGCACACTAGACGAGCAGTACTTC. Residues: CASSTLDEQYF.

A few counts support this clone. This chain connects TRBV4-3 to TRBJ1-1, with D possibly TRBD1 on 5 matching bases. The CDR3 consists of 15 residues. Germline V CDR1 and CDR2: LGHNA, YSLEER. V lost 1 base and J lost 1, with 10 bases in between. The DNA of the CDR3 is TGCGCCAGCAGCCAAGGTGGGGGGTGGAACACTGAAGCTTTCTTT. Amino acid sequence: CASSQGGGWNTEAFF.

The CDR3, as DNA: TGTGCCAGTAGTATGCGGACTAGCGGGAGGAACGAGCAGTACTTC. Translation: CASSMRTSGRNEQYF. The chain couples TRBV19 to TRBJ2-7; 14 positions agree with TRBD2. Germline CDR1 reads LNHDA; CDR2 reads SQIVND (reference sequence). The V segment lost 3 bases and the J segment 5 bases; nucleotides outside the gene matches: 3. The CDR3 extends over 15 amino acids.

The V gene is TRBV30, the J gene TRBJ1-2, with a possible D match to TRBD1 (6 bases). The CDR3 is 12 amino acids. Germline V gene lookup returns CDR1 GTSNPN and CDR2 SVGIG (reference sequence). Deletions cut 3 bases from V and 5 bases from J, with 10 bases between. DNA for the CDR3: TGTGCCTGGAGCGGCAGGGGTTATGGCTACACCTTC. Protein sequence: CAWSGRGYGYTF.

Note on this clone: Other nucleotide sequences from this sample produce the same CDR3. The J gene is TRBJ1-4, the V gene TRBV20-1; D is ambiguous. The germline CDR1 and CDR2 sequences are DFQATT and SNEGSKA (reference sequence). The CDR3 consists of 11 residues. With 5 bases removed from V and 6 bases from J, the gap between germline ends came to 7 bases. In DNA, the CDR3 is TGCAGTGCTTCATCAGATGAAAAACTGTTTTTT. Protein product: CSASSDEKLFF.

This chain links TRBV6-5 with TRBJ2-7; D possibly corresponds to TRBD2 (5 bases). The germline V and J ends were trimmed by 3 bases and 5 bases, with 17 bases remaining between them. This CDR3 contains 15 residues. Germline lookup yields CDR1 MNHEY and CDR2 SVGAGI. The CDR3 loop is CASSYAAGPSHEQYF. The CDR3 DNA follows: TGTGCCAGCAGTTATGCGGCGGGTCCGAGCCACGAGCAGTACTTC.

The table lists this clone with a few counts. The chain couples TRBV5-6 to TRBJ1-2; 9 nucleotides align to TRBD1. Looked up from germline, CDR1 is SGHDT and CDR2 is YYEEEE. The trim removed 5 bases at V and 4 bases at J, leaving 12 bases unmatched. The CDR3 loop spans 16 amino acids. CDR3 protein: CASSLGTGLLRYGYTF. The CDR3 DNA follows: TGTGCCAGCAGTCTCGGGACAGGGCTCCTCCGCTATGGCTACACCTTC.

The CDR3 reads CASRPVPGQGMDTEAFF. CDR3 bases: TGTGCCAGCAGACCCGTCCCGGGACAGGGGATGGACACTGAAGCTTTCTTT. V gene TRBV2 combines with J gene TRBJ1-1; 10 positions agree with TRBD1. Germline assignment: CDR1 SNHLY and CDR2 FYNNEI. The CDR3 extends over 17 amino acids. Germline trimming cut 6 bases from V and 3 bases from J; bases unmatched to any gene: 13.

The chain is built from TRBV27 and TRBJ1-5, with D possibly being TRBD1 (6 bases). Germline values: CDR1 MNHEY, CDR2 SMNVEV (reference sequence). The CDR3 contains 15 residues. V was shortened by 6 bases and J by 3 bases, with 15 bases between the two germline ends. CDR3 sequence: CASRLNRDPNQPQHF. In DNA form, the CDR3 reads TGTGCCAGCAGGCTAAACAGGGACCCCAATCAGCCCCAGCATTTT.

V usage is TRBV18 and J usage is TRBJ1-5; D uncertain. Germline V gene sequence: CDR1 KGHSH, CDR2 LQKENI. Trimming left V 4 bases short and J 1 base short, with 11 bases between. The CDR3 contains 15 residues. The CDR3, as DNA: TGTGCCAGCTCACGATCGGGGTTGAGCAATCAGCCCCAGCATTTT. Translated: CASSRSGLSNQPQHF.

The chain employs TRBV6-5 and TRBJ2-7; 10 nucleotides line up with TRBD1. The germline V gene has CDR1 MNHEY and CDR2 SVGAGI. The CDR3 length is 15 residues. V lost 11 bases to trimming and J lost 7 bases; unmatched junction nucleotides: 17. Here the CDR3 reads CAARGGQGTSWEQYF. The CDR3 DNA sequence: TGTGCCGCCCGAGGGGGACAGGGGACTTCATGGGAGCAGTACTTC.